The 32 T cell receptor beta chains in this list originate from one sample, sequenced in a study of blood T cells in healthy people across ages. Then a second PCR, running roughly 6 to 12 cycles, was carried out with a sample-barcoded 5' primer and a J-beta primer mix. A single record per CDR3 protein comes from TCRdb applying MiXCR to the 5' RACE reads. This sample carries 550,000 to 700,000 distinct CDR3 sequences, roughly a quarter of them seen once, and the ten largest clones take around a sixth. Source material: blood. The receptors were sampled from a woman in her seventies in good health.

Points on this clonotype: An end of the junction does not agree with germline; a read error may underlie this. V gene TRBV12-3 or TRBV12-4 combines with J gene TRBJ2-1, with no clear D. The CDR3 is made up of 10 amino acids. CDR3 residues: CASSFNQQFF. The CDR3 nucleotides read TGTGCCAGCAGTTTCAATCAGCAGTTCTTC.

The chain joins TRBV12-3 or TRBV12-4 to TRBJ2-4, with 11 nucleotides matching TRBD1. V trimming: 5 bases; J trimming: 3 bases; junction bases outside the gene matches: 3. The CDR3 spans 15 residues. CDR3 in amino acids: CASSPGQGVKNIQYF. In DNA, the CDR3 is TGTGCCAGCAGTCCGGGACAGGGGGTCAAAAACATTCAGTACTTC.

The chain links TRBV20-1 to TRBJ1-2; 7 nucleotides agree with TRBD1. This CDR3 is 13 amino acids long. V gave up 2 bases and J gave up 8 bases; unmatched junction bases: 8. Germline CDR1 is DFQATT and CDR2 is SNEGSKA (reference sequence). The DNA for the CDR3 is TGCAGTGCTAGATTCAGGGGGGTAAGGGGCTACACCTTC. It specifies CSARFRGVRGYTF.

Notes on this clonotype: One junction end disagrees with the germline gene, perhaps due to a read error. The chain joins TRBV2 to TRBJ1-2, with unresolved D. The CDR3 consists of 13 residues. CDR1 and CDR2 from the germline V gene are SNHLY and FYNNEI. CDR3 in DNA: TGTGCCAGCAGTGGGGATCCTGGCTATGACTACACCTTC. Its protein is CASSGDPGYDYTF.

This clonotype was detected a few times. This CDR3 is CASSPTTGGREKLFF. The DNA for the CDR3 is TGTGCCAGCTCACCAACAACAGGGGGGCGTGAAAAACTGTTTTTT. This chain links TRBV18 with TRBJ1-4, with 8 bases lining up with TRBD1. Germline trimming cut 2 bases from V and 7 bases from J; bases unmatched to any gene: 6. CDR1 and CDR2 (germline): KGHSH, LQKENI. This CDR3 spans 15 amino acids.

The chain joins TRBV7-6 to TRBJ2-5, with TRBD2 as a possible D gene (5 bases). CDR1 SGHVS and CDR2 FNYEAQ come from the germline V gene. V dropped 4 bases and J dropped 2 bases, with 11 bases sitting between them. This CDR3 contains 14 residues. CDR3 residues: CASSYGILQETQYF. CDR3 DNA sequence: TGTGCCAGCAGCTACGGGATTCTTCAAGAGACCCAGTACTTC.

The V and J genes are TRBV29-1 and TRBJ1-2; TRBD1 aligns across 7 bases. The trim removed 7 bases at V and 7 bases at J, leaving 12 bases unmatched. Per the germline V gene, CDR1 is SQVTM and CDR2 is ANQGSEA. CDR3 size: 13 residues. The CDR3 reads CSAGGQNAGGYTF. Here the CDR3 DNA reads TGCAGCGCCGGGGGACAGAATGCCGGTGGCTACACCTTC.

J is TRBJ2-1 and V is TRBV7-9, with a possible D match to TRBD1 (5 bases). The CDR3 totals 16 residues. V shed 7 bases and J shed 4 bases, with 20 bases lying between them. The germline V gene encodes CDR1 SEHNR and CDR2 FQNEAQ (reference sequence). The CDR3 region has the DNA TGTGCCAGCACCCCCGGCAGGGAAGGTTGGTACAATGAGCAGTTCTTC. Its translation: CASTPGREGWYNEQFF.

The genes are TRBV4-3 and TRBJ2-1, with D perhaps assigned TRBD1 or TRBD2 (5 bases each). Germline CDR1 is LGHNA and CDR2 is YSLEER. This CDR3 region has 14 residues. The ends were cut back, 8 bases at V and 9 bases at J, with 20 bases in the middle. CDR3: CASGRTREPGEQFF. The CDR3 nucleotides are TGCGCCAGCGGCCGAACCAGGGAGCCTGGTGAGCAGTTCTTC.

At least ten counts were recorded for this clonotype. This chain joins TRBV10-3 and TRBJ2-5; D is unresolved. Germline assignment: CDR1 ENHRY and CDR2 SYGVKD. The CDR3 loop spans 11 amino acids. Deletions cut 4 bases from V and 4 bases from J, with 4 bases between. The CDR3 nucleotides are TGTGCCATCAGTGTGGGAGAGACCCAGTACTTC. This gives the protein CAISVGETQYF.

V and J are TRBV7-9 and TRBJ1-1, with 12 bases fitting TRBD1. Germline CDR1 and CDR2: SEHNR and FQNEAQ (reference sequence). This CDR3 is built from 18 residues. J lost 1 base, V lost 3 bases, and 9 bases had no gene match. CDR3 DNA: TGTGCCAGCAGCTTTATACCGCGGGACAGGGGGCAGAACACTGAAGCTTTCTTT. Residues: CASSFIPRDRGQNTEAFF.

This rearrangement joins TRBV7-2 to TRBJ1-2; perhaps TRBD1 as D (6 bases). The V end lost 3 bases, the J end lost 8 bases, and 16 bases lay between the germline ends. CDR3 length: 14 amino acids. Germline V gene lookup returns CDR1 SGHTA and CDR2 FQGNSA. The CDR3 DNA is TGTGCCAGCAGCTTCGATACCACAGGGCTCGGCTACACCTTC. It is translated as CASSFDTTGLGYTF.

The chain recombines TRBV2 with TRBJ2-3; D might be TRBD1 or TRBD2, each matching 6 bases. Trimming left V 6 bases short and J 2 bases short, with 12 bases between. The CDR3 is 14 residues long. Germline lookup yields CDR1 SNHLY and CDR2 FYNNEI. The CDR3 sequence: CASRRGETTDTQYF. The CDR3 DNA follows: TGTGCCAGCAGAAGGGGGGAGACCACAGATACGCAGTATTTT.

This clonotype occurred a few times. CDR3 in DNA: TGTGCCAGCAGTGGCTGGCAGGGTGGTGGGGAGACCCAGTACTTC. This sequence encodes CASSGWQGGGETQYF. The chain employs TRBV6-1 and TRBJ2-5, with a tentative D call TRBD1 (5 bases). The germline CDR1 and CDR2 sequences are MNHNS and SASEGT. CDR3 length: 15 amino acids. Trimming left V 4 bases short and J 5 bases short, with 17 bases between.

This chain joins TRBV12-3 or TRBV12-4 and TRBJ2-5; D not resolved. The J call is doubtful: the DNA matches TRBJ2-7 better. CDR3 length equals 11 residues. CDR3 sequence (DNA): TGTGCCAGCAGTTCCGCTGGCGAGCAGTACTTC. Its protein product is CASSSAGEQYF.

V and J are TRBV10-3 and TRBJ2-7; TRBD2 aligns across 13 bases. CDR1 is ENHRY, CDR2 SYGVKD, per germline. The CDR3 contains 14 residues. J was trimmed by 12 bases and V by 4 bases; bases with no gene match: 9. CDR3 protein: CAISGAGTSGVLYF. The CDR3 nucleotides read TGTGCCATCAGTGGGGCCGGGACTAGCGGGGTCCTGTACTTC.

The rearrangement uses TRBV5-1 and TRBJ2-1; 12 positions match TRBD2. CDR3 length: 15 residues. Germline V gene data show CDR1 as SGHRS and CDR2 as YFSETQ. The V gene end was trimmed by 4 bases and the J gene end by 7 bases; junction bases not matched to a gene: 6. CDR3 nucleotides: TGCGCCAGCAGCCAAACTAGCGGGGGGAATAATGAGCAGTTCTTC. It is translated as CASSQTSGGNNEQFF.

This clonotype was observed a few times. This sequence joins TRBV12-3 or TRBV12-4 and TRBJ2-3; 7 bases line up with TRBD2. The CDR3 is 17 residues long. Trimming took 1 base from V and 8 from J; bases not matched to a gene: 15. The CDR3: CASSLVGVGQRGVTQYF. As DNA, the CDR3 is TGTGCCAGCAGTTTAGTAGGGGTCGGGCAGCGGGGAGTTACGCAGTATTTT.

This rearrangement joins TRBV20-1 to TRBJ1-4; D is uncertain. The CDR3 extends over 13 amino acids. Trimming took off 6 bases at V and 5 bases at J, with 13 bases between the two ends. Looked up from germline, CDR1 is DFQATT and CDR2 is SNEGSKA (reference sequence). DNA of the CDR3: TGCAGTGCGCTTCAAATCGGCAATGAAAAACTGTTTTTT. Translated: CSALQIGNEKLFF.

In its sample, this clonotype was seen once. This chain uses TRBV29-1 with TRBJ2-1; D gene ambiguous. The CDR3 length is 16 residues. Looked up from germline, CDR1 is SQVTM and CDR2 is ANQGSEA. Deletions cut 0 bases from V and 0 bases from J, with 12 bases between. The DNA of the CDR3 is TGCAGCGTTGAAGATCAGGTAACGAGCTCCTACAATGAGCAGTTCTTC. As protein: CSVEDQVTSSYNEQFF.

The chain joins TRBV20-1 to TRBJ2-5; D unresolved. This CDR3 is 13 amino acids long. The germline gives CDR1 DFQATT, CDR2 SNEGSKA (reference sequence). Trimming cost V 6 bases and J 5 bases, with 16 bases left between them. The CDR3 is CSAGRLLGETQYF. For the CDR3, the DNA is TGCAGTGCCGGTAGATTGCTCGGGGAGACCCAGTACTTC.

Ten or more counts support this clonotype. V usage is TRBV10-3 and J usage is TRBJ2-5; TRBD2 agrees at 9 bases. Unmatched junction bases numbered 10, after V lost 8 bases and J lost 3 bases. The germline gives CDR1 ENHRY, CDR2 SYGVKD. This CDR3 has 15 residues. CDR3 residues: CAISDFVAGEETQYF. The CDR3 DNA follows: TGTGCCATCTCCGATTTTGTAGCGGGGGAAGAGACCCAGTACTTC.

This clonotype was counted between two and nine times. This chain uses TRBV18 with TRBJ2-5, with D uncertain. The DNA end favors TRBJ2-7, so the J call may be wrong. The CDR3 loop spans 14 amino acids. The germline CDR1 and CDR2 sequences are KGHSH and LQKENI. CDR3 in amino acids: CASSPRGRDYEQYF. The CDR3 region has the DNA TGTGCCAGCTCACCCCGCGGTAGAGACTACGAGCAGTACTTC.

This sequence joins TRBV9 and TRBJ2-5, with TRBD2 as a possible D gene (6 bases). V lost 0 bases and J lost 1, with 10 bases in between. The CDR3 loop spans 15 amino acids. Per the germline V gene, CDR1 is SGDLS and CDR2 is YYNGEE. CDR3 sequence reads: CASSVDSGPQETQYF. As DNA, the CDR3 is TGTGCCAGCAGCGTAGATAGCGGCCCCCAAGAGACCCAGTACTTC.

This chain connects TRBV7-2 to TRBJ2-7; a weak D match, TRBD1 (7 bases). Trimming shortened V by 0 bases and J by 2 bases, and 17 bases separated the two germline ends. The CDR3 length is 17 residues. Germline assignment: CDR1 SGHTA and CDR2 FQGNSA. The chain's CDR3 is CASSLAGQQGGTYEQYF. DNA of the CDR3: TGTGCCAGCAGCTTAGCGGGGCAGCAGGGGGGTACCTACGAGCAGTACTTC.

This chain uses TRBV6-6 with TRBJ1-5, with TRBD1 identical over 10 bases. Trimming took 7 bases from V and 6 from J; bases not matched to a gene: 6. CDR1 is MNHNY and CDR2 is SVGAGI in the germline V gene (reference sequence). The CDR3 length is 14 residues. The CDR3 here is CASIWTGGLQPQHF. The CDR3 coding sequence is TGTGCCAGCATCTGGACAGGGGGACTTCAGCCCCAGCATTTT.

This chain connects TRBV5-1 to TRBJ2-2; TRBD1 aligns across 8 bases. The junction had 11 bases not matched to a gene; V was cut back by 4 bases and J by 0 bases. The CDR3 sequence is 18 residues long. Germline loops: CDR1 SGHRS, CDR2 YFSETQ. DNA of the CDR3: TGCGCCAGCAGCCCGAATCACAGGACAGGGTCGAACACCGGGGAGCTGTTTTTT. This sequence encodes CASSPNHRTGSNTGELFF.

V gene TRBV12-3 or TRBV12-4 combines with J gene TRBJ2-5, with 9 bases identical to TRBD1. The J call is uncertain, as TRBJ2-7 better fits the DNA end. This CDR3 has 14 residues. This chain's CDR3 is CASSRTGANYEQYF. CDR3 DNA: TGTGCCAGCAGCCGGACAGGGGCGAACTACGAGCAGTACTTC.

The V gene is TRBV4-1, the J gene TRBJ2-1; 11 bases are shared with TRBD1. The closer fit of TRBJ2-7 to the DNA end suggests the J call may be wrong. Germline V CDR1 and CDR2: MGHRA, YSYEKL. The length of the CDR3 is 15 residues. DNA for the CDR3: TGCGCCAGCAGTCTTTCCGGGACAGGGGGAGGGGAGCAGTACTTC. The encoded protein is CASSLSGTGGGEQYF.

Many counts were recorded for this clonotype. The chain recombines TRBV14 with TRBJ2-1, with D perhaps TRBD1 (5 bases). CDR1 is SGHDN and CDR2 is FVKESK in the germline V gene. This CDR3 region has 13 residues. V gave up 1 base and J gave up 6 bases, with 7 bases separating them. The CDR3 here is CASSQGGSNEQFF. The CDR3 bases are TGTGCCAGCAGCCAAGGGGGCTCCAATGAGCAGTTCTTC.

The CDR3 region is CASSLGPGGQPQHF. The CDR3 region has the DNA TGTGCCAGCAGCCTCGGCCCCGGGGGGCAGCCCCAGCATTTT. This chain joins TRBV7-2 and TRBJ1-5, with D perhaps matching TRBD1 (5 bases). Trimming shortened V by 5 bases and J by 7 bases, and 15 bases separated the two germline ends. Germline CDR1 SGHTA, CDR2 FQGNSA. The CDR3 runs 14 residues.

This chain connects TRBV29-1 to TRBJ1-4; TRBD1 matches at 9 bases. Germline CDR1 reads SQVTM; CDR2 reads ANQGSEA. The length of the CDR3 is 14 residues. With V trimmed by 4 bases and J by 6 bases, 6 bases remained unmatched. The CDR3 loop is CSVVPGQGDEKLFF. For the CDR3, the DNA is TGCAGCGTTGTGCCGGGACAGGGAGATGAAAAACTGTTTTTT.